The 18 T cell receptor beta chains in this list originate from one sample, sequenced in a study of lymphopenia after photon versus proton radiotherapy. Measured with immunoSEQ multiplex PCR; TCRdb has only the in-frame clones, and not every one. In the table there are 50,000 or so clones, under 95% of which are singletons. The sequenced sample was peripheral blood, obtained from a patient treated with photon-based radiotherapy. The receptors derive from a woman in her 40s with cholangiocarcinoma.

The rearrangement joins TRBV25-1 to TRBJ2-1; D is undetermined. The CDR3 extends over 14 amino acids. The germline V gene has CDR1 MGHDK and CDR2 SYGVNS. V was cut by 5 bases and J by 4 bases, with 12 bases left in between. The CDR3: CASSPPGKYNEQFF. The CDR3 DNA sequence: TGTGCCAGCAGTCCACCCGGCAAGTACAATGAGCAGTTCTTC.

The genes are TRBV29-1 and TRBJ2-2, with D uncertain. This CDR3 region has 12 residues. V lost 5 bases, J lost 5 bases, and 9 bases lay in between. Looked up from germline, CDR1 is SQVTM and CDR2 is ANQGSEA. CDR3 DNA sequence: TGCAGCGTTCGGGTTGGAACCGGGGAGCTGTTTTTT. Its protein is CSVRVGTGELFF.

This rearrangement joins TRBV29-1 to TRBJ1-1, with no clear D. The V gene's germline CDR1 is SQVTM and CDR2 ANQGSEA. V was shortened by 7 bases and J by 1 base, with 13 bases between the two germline ends. The CDR3 contains 13 residues. As DNA, the CDR3 is TGCAGCGGAGACGAGAAGGGGAACACTGAAGCTTTCTTT. Translation gives CSGDEKGNTEAFF.

This sequence joins TRBV14 and TRBJ2-7; possibly TRBD1 for D (6 bases). The V end was cut by 3 bases, the J end by 7 bases, with 19 bases between. This CDR3 has 15 residues. The germline V gene has CDR1 SGHDN and CDR2 FVKESK. The CDR3 sequence is CASSQGATRFGEQYF. CDR3 DNA sequence: TGTGCCAGCAGCCAGGGGGCGACCCGCTTTGGGGAGCAGTACTTC.

V usage is TRBV5-6 and J usage is TRBJ2-1, with TRBD1 matching 10 bases. The V segment lost 2 bases and the J segment 7 bases; nucleotides outside the gene matches: 6. The CDR3 is 15 amino acids. CDR1 and CDR2 from the germline V gene are SGHDT and YYEEEE. The CDR3 region is CASSFLGTGENEQFF. As DNA, the CDR3 is TGTGCCAGCAGCTTTTTAGGGACAGGGGAAAATGAGCAGTTCTTC.

This sequence joins TRBV5-6 and TRBJ2-6; a weak D match, TRBD1 (5 bases). The CDR3 has 17 amino acids. V was trimmed by 0 bases and J by 0 bases, leaving 10 bases between them. From germline, CDR1 is SGHDT and CDR2 YYEEEE. The CDR3 sequence is CASSLGDRVSGANVLTF. The CDR3 DNA reads as TGTGCCAGCAGCTTGGGAGACAGAGTCTCTGGGGCCAACGTCCTGACTTTC.

The CDR3, as DNA: TGCGCCAGCAGCCGGGACGGAGGTGTTCAAGAGACCCAGTACTTC. As protein: CASSRDGGVQETQYF. This sequence joins TRBV5-1 and TRBJ2-5, with D possibly called TRBD1 or TRBD2 (5 bases each). This CDR3 is 15 amino acids long. The V gene lost 4 bases and the J gene lost 2 bases, with 15 bases spanning the gap. Germline V gene sequence: CDR1 SGHRS, CDR2 YFSETQ.

V usage is TRBV7-6 and J usage is TRBJ1-5, with D maybe TRBD1 (5 bases). Trimming shortened V by 3 bases and J by 7 bases, and 19 bases separated the two germline ends. Germline CDR1 SGHVS, CDR2 FNYEAQ. The CDR3 is 16 residues long. The CDR3 bases are TGTGCCAGCAGCTTTCGATCCGCCAGAGAGGGGCAGCCCCAGCATTTT. Encoded protein: CASSFRSAREGQPQHF.

The chain recombines TRBV18 with TRBJ1-1; TRBD1 matches 10 bases. V trimming: 6 bases; J trimming: 2 bases; junction bases outside the gene matches: 3. The CDR3 length is 14 residues. The germline V gene encodes CDR1 KGHSH and CDR2 LQKENI. CDR3 in amino acids: CASSGDRGNTEAFF. CDR3 sequence (DNA): TGTGCCAGCTCGGGGGACAGGGGCAACACTGAAGCTTTCTTT.

V gene TRBV7-2 combines with J gene TRBJ2-1, with 15 positions matching TRBD2. CDR1 is SGHTA, CDR2 FQGNSA, per germline. Germline trimming cut 4 bases from V and 10 bases from J; bases unmatched to any gene: 5. CDR3 length: 15 amino acids. CDR3 nucleotide sequence: TGTGCCAGCAGCTCCAAGGGACTAGCGGGAGGCGAGCAGTTCTTC. Translation gives CASSSKGLAGGEQFF.

Here the CDR3 reads CASSLQVGEQFF. The CDR3 DNA sequence: TGTGCCAGCAGCTTACAAGTCGGTGAGCAGTTCTTC. The gene calls are TRBV7-3 and TRBJ2-1, with D unclear. The V gene's germline CDR1 is SGHTA and CDR2 FQGTGA. The CDR3 spans 12 residues. The V end was cut by 2 bases, the J end by 9 bases, with 8 bases between.

This CDR3 is CASSELGNIGNTIYF. CDR3 DNA: TGTGCCAGCAGTGAATTGGGGAATATAGGAAACACCATATATTTT. The chain combines TRBV6-1 with TRBJ1-3; D is ambiguous. There are 15 residues in the CDR3. In germline, CDR1 is MNHNS, CDR2 SASEGT. Trimming took off 2 bases at V and 4 bases at J, with 12 bases between the two ends.

This chain joins TRBV30 and TRBJ1-5; 12 bases map to TRBD1. The CDR3 spans 15 residues. The germline V gene has CDR1 GTSNPN and CDR2 SVGIG (reference sequence). Trimming cost V 4 bases and J 6 bases; bases outside gene matches: 7. The CDR3 nucleotides are TGTGCCTGGACCCCGGGACAGGGGGCCGGTCAGCCCCAGCATTTT. It encodes CAWTPGQGAGQPQHF.

Written as DNA, the CDR3 is TGTGCCAGCAGCCCCGGAGAACACAGGGGGGTCACTGAAGCTTTCTTT. As protein: CASSPGEHRGVTEAFF. This chain uses TRBV9 with TRBJ1-1; 8 nucleotides line up with TRBD1. The CDR3 sequence is 16 residues long. Germline V CDR1 and CDR2: SGDLS, YYNGEE. V gave up 4 bases and J gave up 4 bases; unmatched junction bases: 12.

Turning to this clone: The same CDR3 arises from other DNA sequences in this sample as well. This chain uses TRBV10-1 with TRBJ1-2; D unresolved. V lost 3 bases and J lost 5, with 10 bases in between. The V gene's germline CDR1 is WNHNN and CDR2 SYGVQD (reference sequence). The CDR3 has 13 residues. The CDR3 DNA reads as TGCGCCAGCAGTGAATCGGGGTCGTATGGCTACACCTTC. This encodes CASSESGSYGYTF.

The rearrangement joins TRBV18 to TRBJ1-1; 7 nucleotides line up with TRBD1. Unmatched junction bases numbered 5, after V lost 0 bases and J lost 7 bases. The germline V gene encodes CDR1 KGHSH and CDR2 LQKENI. The CDR3 is 14 residues long. DNA of the CDR3: TGTGCCAGCTCACCACCCCACAGGGGTGGTGAAGCTTTCTTT. Translating it yields CASSPPHRGGEAFF.

The rearrangement uses TRBV4-1 and TRBJ1-4, with TRBD1 matching 9 bases. V was pared by 3 bases and J by 6 bases, with 11 bases of the junction left unmatched. Germline V gives CDR1 MGHRA, CDR2 YSYEKL. CDR3 length: 17 amino acids. The CDR3, as DNA: TGCGCCAGCAGCCACCTGGGGGTCCGGACAGGGGATGAAAAACTGTTTTTT. Translated: CASSHLGVRTGDEKLFF.

The J gene is TRBJ1-1, the V gene TRBV28, with D uncertain. Trimming shortened V by 5 bases and J by 1 base, and 5 bases separated the two germline ends. CDR3 length: 12 amino acids. CDR1 is MDHEN, CDR2 SYDVKM, per germline. The CDR3 bases are TGTGCCAGCAGTCCAGAGAACACTGAAGCTTTCTTT. This encodes CASSPENTEAFF.